This record concerns one T cell receptor (beta chain) sequence. Its target is unknown. Flow cytometry was used to check the purity of CD4+ and CD8+ cells, which had been isolated by positive magnetic bead selection. There are 15 residues in the CDR3. V was pared by 7 bases and J by 0 bases, with 13 bases between. Germline V gene data show CDR1 as MNHEY and CDR2 as SVGAGI. These data come from a study of somatic mutations in cytotoxic T cells in rheumatoid arthritis. Generated by immunoSEQ multiplex PCR, the TCRdb table keeps only in-frame clones and is missing some. The table records some 5,600 clones, roughly 80% of them present only once. Study conclusions and caveats: Some patients, about an eighth of the roughly 60, had a largest CD8+ clone that exceeded 20% of CD8+ cells. Among rheumatoid arthritis patients and age-matched healthy controls, CD8+ T-cell clonality was not significantly different. Rheumatoid arthritis patients showed slight TRBV07 underrepresentation, and this was not adjusted for multiple comparisons.

The clonotype originates from an adult with rheumatoid arthritis. This chain links TRBV6-5 with TRBJ2-4, with D maybe TRBD1 (5 bases). The specimen sequenced was CD8+ T cells sorted from blood. The CDR3 reads CASTQGGLAKNIQYF. The DNA for the CDR3 is TGTGCCAGCACTCAGGGTGGTTTAGCCAAAAACATTCAGTACTTC.